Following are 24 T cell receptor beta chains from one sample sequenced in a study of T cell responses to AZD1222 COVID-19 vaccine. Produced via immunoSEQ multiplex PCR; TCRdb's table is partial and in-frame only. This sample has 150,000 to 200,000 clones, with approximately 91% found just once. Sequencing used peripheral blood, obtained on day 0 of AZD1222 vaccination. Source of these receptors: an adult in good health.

In DNA form, the CDR3 reads TGTGCCATCAGAAAGACTCTGAACACTGAAGCTTTCTTT. Translating gives CAIRKTLNTEAFF. The V gene is TRBV10-3, the J gene TRBJ1-1; no definite D call. The V gene's germline CDR1 is ENHRY and CDR2 SYGVKD. This CDR3 has 13 residues. V shed 6 bases and J shed 0 bases, with 8 bases lying between them.

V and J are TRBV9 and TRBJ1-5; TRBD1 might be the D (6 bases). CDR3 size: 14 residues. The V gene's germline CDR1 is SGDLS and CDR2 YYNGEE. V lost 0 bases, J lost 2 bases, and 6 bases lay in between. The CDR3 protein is CASSVGTGNQPQHF. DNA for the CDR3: TGTGCCAGCAGCGTAGGGACAGGCAATCAGCCCCAGCATTTT.

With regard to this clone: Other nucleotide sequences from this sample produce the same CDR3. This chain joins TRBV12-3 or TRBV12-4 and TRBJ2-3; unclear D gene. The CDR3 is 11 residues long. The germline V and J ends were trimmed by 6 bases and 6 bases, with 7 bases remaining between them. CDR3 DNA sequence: TGTGCCAGCAGCCGTACGGATACGCAGTATTTT. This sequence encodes CASSRTDTQYF.

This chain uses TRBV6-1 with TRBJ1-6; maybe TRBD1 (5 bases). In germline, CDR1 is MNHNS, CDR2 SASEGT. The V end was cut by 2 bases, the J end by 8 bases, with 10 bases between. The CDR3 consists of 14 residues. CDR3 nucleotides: TGTGCCAGCAGTGAACAGGGAGGCGATTCACCCCTCCACTTT. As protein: CASSEQGGDSPLHF.

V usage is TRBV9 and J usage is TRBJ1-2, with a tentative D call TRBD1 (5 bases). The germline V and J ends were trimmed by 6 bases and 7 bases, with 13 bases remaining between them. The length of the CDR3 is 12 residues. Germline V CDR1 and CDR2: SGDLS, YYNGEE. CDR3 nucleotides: TGTGCCAGCACGGACGGGGCTGCTGGCTACACCTTC. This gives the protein CASTDGAAGYTF.

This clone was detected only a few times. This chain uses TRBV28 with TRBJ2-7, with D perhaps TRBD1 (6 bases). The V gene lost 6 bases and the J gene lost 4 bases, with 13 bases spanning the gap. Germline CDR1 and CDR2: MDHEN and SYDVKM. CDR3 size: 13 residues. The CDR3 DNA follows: TGTGCCAGCAGCCTAAACAGGGTTTACGAGCAGTACTTC. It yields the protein CASSLNRVYEQYF. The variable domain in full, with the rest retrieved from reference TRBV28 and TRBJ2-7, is DVKVTQSSRYLVKRTGEKVFLECVQDMDHENMFWYRQDPGLGLRLIYFSYDVKMKEKGDIPEGYSVSREKKERFSLILESASTNQTSMYLCASSLNRVYEQYFGPGTRLTVT.

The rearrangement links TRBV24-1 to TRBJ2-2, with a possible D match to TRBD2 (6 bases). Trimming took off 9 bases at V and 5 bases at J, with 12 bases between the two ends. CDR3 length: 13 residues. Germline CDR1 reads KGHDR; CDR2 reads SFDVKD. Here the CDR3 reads CATQYRGTGELFF. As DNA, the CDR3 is TGTGCCACCCAATACCGGGGGACCGGGGAGCTGTTTTTT.

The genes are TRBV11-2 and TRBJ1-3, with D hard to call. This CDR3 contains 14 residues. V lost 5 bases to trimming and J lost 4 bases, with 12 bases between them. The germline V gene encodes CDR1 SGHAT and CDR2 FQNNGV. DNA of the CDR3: TGTGCCAGCAGCACCCAGGATGGCGGAAACACCATATATTTT. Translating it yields CASSTQDGGNTIYF.

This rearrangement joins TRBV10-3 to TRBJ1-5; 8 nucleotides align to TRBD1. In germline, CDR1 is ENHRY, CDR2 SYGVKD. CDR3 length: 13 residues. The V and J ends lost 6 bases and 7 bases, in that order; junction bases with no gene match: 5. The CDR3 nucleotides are TGTGCCATCAGCTCAGACAGGGGACAGCCCCAGCATTTT. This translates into CAISSDRGQPQHF.

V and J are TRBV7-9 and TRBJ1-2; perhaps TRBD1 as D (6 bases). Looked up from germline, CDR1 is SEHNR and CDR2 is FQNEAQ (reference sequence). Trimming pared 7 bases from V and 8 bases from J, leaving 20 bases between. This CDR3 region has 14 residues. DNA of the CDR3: TGTGCCAGCACCCCGTGGCCGGGGGCGGGAGGCTACACCTTC. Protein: CASTPWPGAGGYTF.

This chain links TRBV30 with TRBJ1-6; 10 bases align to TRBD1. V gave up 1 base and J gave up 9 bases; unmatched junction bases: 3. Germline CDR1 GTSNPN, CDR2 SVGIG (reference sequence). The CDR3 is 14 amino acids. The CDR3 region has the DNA TGTGCCTGGAGTGAAGGACAGGGGGTTTCACCCCTCCACTTT. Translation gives CAWSEGQGVSPLHF.

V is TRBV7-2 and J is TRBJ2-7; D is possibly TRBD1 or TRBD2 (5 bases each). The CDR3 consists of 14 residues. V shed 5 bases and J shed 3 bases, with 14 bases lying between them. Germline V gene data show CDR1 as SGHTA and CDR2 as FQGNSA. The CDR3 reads CASSVGGTFYEQYF. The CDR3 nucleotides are TGTGCCAGCAGCGTGGGTGGGACGTTCTACGAGCAGTACTTC.

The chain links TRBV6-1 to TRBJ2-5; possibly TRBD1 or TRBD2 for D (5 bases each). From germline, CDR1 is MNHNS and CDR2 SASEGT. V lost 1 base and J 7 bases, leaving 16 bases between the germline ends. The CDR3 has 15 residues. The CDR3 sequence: CASSEGGSPAGTQYF. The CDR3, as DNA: TGTGCCAGCAGTGAAGGGGGCAGCCCCGCGGGGACCCAGTACTTC.

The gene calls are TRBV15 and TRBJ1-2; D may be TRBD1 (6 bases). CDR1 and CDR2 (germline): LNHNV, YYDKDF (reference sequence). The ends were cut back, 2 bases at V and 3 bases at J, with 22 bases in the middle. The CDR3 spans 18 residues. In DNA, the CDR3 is TGTGCCACCAGCAGACGCCTCTCACAGGGCCCGCGGTACTATGGCTACACCTTC. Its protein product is CATSRRLSQGPRYYGYTF.

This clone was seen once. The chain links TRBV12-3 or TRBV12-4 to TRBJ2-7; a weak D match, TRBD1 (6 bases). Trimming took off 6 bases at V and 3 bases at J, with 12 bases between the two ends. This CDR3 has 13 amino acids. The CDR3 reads CASSRPGVYEQYF. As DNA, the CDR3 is TGTGCCAGCAGCCGACCAGGGGTCTACGAGCAGTACTTC.

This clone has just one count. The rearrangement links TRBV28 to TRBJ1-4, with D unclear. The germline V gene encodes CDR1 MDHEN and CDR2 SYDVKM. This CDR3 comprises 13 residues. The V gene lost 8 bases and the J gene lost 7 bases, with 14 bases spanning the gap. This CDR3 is CASLDSYVEKLFF. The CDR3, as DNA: TGTGCCAGCCTCGATTCTTACGTTGAAAAACTGTTTTTT.

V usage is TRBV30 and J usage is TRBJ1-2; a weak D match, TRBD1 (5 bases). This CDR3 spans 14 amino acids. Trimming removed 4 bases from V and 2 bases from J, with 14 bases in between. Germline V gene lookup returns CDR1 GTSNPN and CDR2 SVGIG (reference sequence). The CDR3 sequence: CAWNLAGENYGYTF. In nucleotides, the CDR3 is TGTGCCTGGAACCTCGCGGGGGAGAACTATGGCTACACCTTC. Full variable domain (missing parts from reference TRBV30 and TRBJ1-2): SQTIHQWPATLVQPVGSPLSLECTVEGTSNPNLYWYRQAAGRGLQLLFYSVGIGQISSEVPQNLSASRPQDRQFILSSKKLLLSDSGFYLCAWNLAGENYGYTFGSGTRLTVV.

The chain's CDR3 is CASSLSASSYNSPLHF. As DNA, the CDR3 is TGTGCCAGCAGTTTATCGGCGAGCTCCTATAATTCACCCCTCCACTTT. The chain combines TRBV28 with TRBJ1-6; D uncertain. With 1 base removed from V and 0 bases from J, the gap between germline ends came to 7 bases. The CDR3 loop spans 16 amino acids. The germline gives CDR1 MDHEN, CDR2 SYDVKM.

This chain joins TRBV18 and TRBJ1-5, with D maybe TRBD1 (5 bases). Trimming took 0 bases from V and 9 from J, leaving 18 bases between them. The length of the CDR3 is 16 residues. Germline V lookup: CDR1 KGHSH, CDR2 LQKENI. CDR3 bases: TGTGCCAGCTCACCACCGGGGCTCGGCATTAGCGGGCCCCAGCATTTT. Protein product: CASSPPGLGISGPQHF.

CDR3 loop: CASRGSGSGELFF. The DNA for the CDR3 is TGTGCCAGCAGGGGCAGTGGGTCCGGGGAGCTGTTTTTT. The chain employs TRBV28 and TRBJ2-2; no definite D call. The CDR3 runs to 13 residues. The V gene's germline CDR1 is MDHEN and CDR2 SYDVKM. V gave up 6 bases and J gave up 6 bases, with 11 bases separating them.

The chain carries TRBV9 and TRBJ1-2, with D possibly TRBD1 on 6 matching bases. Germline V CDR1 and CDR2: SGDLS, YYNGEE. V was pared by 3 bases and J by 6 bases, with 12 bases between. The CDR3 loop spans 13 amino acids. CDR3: CASSGPQGNGYTF. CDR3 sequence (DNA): TGTGCCAGCAGCGGCCCCCAGGGGAATGGCTACACCTTC.

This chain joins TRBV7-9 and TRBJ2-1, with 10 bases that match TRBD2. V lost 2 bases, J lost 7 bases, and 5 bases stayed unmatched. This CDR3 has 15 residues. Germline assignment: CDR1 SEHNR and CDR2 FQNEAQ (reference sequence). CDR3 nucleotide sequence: TGTGCCAGCAGCTTAATAAGCGGGAGGGTTAATGAGCAGTTCTTC. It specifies CASSLISGRVNEQFF.

CDR3 amino acids: CASSSRGGAYEQYF. The CDR3 DNA reads TGTGCCAGCAGCTCCCGTGGGGGGGCCTACGAGCAGTACTTC. The chain combines TRBV7-2 with TRBJ2-7; the match to TRBD2 covers 7 bases. This CDR3 region has 14 residues. Germline V CDR1 and CDR2: SGHTA, FQGNSA. V lost 4 bases to trimming and J lost 2 bases; unmatched junction nucleotides: 5.

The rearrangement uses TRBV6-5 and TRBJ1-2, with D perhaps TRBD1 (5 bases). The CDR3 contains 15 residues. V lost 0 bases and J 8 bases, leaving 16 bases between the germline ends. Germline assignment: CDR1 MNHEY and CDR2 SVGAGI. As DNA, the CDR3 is TGTGCCAGCAGTTACTCCCCGGGGGATATCGGCGGCTACACCTTC. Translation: CASSYSPGDIGGYTF.